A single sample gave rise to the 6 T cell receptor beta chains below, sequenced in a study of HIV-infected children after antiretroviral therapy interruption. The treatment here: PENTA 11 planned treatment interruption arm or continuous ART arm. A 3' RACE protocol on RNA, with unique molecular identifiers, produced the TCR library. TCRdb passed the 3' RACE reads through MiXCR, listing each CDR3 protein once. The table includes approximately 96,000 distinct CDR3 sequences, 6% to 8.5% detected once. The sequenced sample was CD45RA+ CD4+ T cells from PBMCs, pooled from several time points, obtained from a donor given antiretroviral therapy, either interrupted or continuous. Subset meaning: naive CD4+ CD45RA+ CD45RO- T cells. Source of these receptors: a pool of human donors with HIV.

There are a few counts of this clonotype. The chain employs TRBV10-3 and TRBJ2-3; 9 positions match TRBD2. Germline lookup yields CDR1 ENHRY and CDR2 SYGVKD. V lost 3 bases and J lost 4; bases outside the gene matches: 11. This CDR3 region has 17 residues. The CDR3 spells CAISDLASGALSDTQYF. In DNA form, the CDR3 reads TGTGCCATCAGTGATCTGGCTAGCGGGGCCCTTTCAGATACGCAGTATTTT.

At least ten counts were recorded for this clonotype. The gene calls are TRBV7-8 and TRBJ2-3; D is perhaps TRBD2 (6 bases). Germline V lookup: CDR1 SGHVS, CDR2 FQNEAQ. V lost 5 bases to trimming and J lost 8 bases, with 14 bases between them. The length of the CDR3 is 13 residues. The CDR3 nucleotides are TGTGCCAGCAGCCCCTCGACTAGTGGTACGCAGTATTTT. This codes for CASSPSTSGTQYF.

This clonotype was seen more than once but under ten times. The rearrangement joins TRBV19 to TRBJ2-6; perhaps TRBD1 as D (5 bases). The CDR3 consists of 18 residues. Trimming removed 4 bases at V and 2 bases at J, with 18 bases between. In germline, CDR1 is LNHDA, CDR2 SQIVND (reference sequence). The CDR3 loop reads CASSNRSPGLAGANVLTF. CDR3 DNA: TGTGCCAGTAGTAATCGCAGTCCAGGGTTGGCTGGGGCCAACGTCCTGACTTTC.

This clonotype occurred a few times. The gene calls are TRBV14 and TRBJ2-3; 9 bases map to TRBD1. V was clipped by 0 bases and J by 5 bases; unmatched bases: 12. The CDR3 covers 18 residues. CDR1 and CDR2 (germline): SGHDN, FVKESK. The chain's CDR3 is CASSQEGDAGTGRDTQYF. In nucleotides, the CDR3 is TGTGCCAGCAGCCAAGAAGGGGATGCAGGGACAGGGAGAGATACGCAGTATTTT.

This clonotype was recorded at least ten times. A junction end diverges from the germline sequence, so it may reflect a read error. CDR3 amino acids: CASSQGGTNEKLFF. The DNA for the CDR3 is TGTGCTAGCAGCCAGGGAGGGACGAATGAAAAACTGTTTTTT. The rearrangement joins TRBV7-7 to TRBJ1-4, with a tentative D call TRBD1 (5 bases). This CDR3 region has 14 residues. CDR1 is SSHAT and CDR2 is FNYEAQ in the germline V gene (reference sequence).

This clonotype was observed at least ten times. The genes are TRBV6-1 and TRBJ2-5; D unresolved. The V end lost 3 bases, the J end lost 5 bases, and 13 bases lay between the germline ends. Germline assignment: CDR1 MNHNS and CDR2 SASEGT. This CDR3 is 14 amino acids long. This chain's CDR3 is CASSESWPSETQYF. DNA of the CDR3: TGTGCCAGCAGTGAGAGCTGGCCTTCGGAGACCCAGTACTTC.